This passage covers 7 T cell receptor beta chains from one sample sequenced in a study of OX40 agonist ivuxolimab in advanced cancers. Profiling relied on immunoSEQ multiplex PCR, and the TCRdb table lists in-frame clones only, not all of them. The repertoire includes around 60,000 clones, roughly 80% of them detected once, and 1.9% sits in the top ten. The sequencing used CD4+ or CD8+ T cells sorted from blood, collected in a trial of the OX40 agonist ivuxolimab. Every receptor here comes from an adult with an advanced solid tumor such as melanoma, head and neck, liver or kidney cancer.

V is TRBV10-3 and J is TRBJ1-1, with TRBD1 matching over 12 bases. Germline V gene lookup returns CDR1 ENHRY and CDR2 SYGVKD. With V trimmed by 10 bases and J by 3 bases, 12 bases remained unmatched. This CDR3 is 16 amino acids long. The DNA for the CDR3 is TGTGCCACCGTACAGGGGACAGGGGGCAGCTACACTGAAGCTTTCTTT. Its protein product is CATVQGTGGSYTEAFF.

V gene TRBV6-6 combines with J gene TRBJ2-3; D ambiguous. The CDR3 extends over 15 amino acids. Trimming took off 6 bases at V and 0 bases at J, with 13 bases between the two ends. Germline CDR1 and CDR2: MNHNY and SVGAGI (reference sequence). Written as DNA, the CDR3 is TGTGCCAGCAGCCCGACGCGCACTAGCACAGATACGCAGTATTTT. Translating gives CASSPTRTSTDTQYF.

This clone was observed at least ten times. The chain combines TRBV6-6 with TRBJ2-1; D perhaps matches TRBD2 (5 bases). V lost 4 bases and J lost 6, with 7 bases in between. The CDR3 spans 12 residues. CDR1 and CDR2 (germline): MNHNY, SVGAGI (reference sequence). CDR3 bases: TGTGCCAGCAGTTGGGCGGGCAATGAGCAGTTCTTC. Translation gives CASSWAGNEQFF.

V is TRBV14 and J is TRBJ2-1, with D maybe TRBD2 (6 bases). V lost 5 bases and J lost 7, with 18 bases in between. CDR3 length: 15 residues. Looked up from germline, CDR1 is SGHDN and CDR2 is FVKESK. In DNA form, the CDR3 reads TGTGCCAGCAGCGAAAGGCAGGGACTCTCAAATGAGCAGTTCTTC. It translates to CASSERQGLSNEQFF.

This chain connects TRBV6-1 to TRBJ1-5; D remains unclear. The CDR3 is made up of 14 amino acids. Trimming pared 8 bases from V and 5 bases from J, leaving 16 bases between. CDR1 is MNHNS, CDR2 SASEGT, per germline. CDR3 sequence reads: CASCPSSVHQPQHF. The CDR3 nucleotides read TGTGCCAGCTGCCCCAGCTCGGTACATCAGCCCCAGCATTTT.

The chain couples TRBV7-9 to TRBJ2-3; TRBD1 matches at 8 bases. The CDR3 totals 14 residues. V gave up 5 bases and J gave up 5 bases; unmatched junction bases: 6. CDR1 and CDR2 from the germline V gene are SEHNR and FQNEAQ (reference sequence). The CDR3 DNA follows: TGTGCCAGCAGCCCATGGACAGGGAAAGATACGCAGTATTTT. Translating it yields CASSPWTGKDTQYF.

The chain recombines TRBV19 with TRBJ1-4; the match to TRBD1 covers 8 bases. V dropped 3 bases and J dropped 7; count of bases not matched to a gene: 7. The germline CDR1 and CDR2 sequences are LNHDA and SQIVND (reference sequence). This CDR3 region has 15 residues. CDR3 DNA: TGTGCCAGTAGTATGCAGGGGGCGCGGGGTGAAAAACTGTTTTTT. Translating it yields CASSMQGARGEKLFF.